This paragraph reports one TCR beta chain. In the original processing: Estimation of nucleated cell counts relied on the amplification of reference gene primers. Sequencing was performed with immunoSEQ multiplex PCR; in TCRdb, only in-frame clones are kept and a portion is missing. The V and J calls and clone size are taken from that table; D and trimming were inferred from the DNA. The profile covers some 150,000 clones, with approximately 83% appearing a single time and roughly 1.6% taken by the ten largest. This sample was included in a study of blood T cell repertoires in COVID-19. The CDR3 is 15 amino acids. Germline CDR1 and CDR2: MNHEY and SVGAGI. Trimming cost V 7 bases and J 8 bases; bases outside gene matches: 16.

Sequenced material: peripheral blood. V is TRBV6-5 and J is TRBJ1-2; 7 bases fit TRBD1. The clonotype comes from a human donor in a cohort sampled during active COVID-19. The CDR3 sequence is CASILLRGGGKGYTF. The DNA of the CDR3 is TGTGCCAGCATACTCCTTCGAGGGGGCGGAAAGGGCTACACCTTC.